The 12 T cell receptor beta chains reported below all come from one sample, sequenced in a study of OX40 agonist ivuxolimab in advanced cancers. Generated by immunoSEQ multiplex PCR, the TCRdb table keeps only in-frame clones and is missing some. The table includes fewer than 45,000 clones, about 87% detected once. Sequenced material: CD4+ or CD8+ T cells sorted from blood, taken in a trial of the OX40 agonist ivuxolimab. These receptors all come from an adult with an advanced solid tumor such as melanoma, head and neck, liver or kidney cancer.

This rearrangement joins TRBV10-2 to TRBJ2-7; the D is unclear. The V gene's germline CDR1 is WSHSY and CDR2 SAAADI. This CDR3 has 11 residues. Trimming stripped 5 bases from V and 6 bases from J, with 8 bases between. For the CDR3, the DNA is TGCGCCAGCAGTAGGTCGTCCGAGCAGTACTTC. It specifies CASSRSSEQYF.

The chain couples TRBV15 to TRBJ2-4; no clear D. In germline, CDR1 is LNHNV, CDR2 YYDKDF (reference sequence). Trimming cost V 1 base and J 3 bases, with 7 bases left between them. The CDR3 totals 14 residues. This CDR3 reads CATSRVGSKNIQYF. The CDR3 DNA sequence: TGTGCCACCAGCAGAGTGGGAAGCAAAAACATTCAGTACTTC.

This chain's CDR3 is CASTGAYGYTF. The CDR3 region has the DNA TGCGCCAGCACGGGGGCCTATGGCTACACCTTC. This sequence joins TRBV10-2 and TRBJ1-2; possibly TRBD1 for D (6 bases). This CDR3 contains 11 residues. Per the germline V gene, CDR1 is WSHSY and CDR2 is SAAADI. V lost 7 bases and J 4 bases, leaving 7 bases between the germline ends.

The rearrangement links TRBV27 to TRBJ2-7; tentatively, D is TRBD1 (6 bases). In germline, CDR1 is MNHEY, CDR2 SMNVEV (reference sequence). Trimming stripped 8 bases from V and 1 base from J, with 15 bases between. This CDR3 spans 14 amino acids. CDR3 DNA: TGTGCCAGCCAGAAGTGGGGACAATCCTACGAGCAGTACTTC. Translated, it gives CASQKWGQSYEQYF.

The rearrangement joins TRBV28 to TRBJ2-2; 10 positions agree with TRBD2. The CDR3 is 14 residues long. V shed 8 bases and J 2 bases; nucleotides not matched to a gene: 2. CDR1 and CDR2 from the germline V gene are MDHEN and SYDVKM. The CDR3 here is CASALAGNTGELFF. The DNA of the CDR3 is TGTGCCAGCGCACTAGCGGGAAACACCGGGGAGCTGTTTTTT.

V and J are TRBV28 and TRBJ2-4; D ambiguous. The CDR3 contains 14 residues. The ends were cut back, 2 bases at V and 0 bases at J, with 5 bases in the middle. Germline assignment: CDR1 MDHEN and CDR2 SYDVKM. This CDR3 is CASSLTVAKNIQYF. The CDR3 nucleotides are TGTGCCAGCAGTTTAACGGTAGCCAAAAACATTCAGTACTTC.

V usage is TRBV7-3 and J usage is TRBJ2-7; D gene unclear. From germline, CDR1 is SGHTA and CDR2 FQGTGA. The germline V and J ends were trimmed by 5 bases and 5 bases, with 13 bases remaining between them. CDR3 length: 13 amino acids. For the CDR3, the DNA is TGTGCCAGCAGCCCCCTTGTGGGCGACGAGCAGTACTTC. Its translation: CASSPLVGDEQYF.

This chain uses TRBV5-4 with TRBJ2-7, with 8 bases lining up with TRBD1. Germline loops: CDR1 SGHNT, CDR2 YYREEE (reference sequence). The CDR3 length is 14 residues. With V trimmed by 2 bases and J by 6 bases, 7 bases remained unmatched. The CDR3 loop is CASSLPGQGGEQYF. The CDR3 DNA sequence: TGTGCCAGCAGCTTACCAGGACAGGGTGGCGAGCAGTACTTC.

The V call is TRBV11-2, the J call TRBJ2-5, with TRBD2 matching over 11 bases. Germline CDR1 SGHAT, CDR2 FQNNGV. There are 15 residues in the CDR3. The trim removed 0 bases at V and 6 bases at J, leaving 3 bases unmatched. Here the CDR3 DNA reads TGTGCCAGCAGCTTAGAGCGACTAGCGGGACAGACCCAGTACTTC. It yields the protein CASSLERLAGQTQYF.

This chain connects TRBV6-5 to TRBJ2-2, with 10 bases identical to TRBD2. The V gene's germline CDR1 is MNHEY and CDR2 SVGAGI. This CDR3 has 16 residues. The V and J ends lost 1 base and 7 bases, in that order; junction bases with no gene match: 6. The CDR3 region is CASSYLGTSVGGELFF. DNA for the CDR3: TGTGCCAGCAGTTACTTAGGGACTAGCGTCGGCGGGGAGCTGTTTTTT.

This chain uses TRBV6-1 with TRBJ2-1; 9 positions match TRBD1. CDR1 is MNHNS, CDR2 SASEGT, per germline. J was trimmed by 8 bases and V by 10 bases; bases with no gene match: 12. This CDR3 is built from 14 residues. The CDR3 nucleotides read TGTGCCACTCACTCACCCGGGACAGGGTATGAGCAGTTCTTC. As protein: CATHSPGTGYEQFF.

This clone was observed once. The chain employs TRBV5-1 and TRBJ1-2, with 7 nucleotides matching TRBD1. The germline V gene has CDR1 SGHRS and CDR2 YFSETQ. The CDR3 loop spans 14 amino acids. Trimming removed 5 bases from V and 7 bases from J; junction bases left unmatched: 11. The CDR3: CASSQGTAGGGYTF. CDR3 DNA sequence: TGCGCCAGCAGTCAAGGGACAGCCGGCGGTGGCTACACCTTC.